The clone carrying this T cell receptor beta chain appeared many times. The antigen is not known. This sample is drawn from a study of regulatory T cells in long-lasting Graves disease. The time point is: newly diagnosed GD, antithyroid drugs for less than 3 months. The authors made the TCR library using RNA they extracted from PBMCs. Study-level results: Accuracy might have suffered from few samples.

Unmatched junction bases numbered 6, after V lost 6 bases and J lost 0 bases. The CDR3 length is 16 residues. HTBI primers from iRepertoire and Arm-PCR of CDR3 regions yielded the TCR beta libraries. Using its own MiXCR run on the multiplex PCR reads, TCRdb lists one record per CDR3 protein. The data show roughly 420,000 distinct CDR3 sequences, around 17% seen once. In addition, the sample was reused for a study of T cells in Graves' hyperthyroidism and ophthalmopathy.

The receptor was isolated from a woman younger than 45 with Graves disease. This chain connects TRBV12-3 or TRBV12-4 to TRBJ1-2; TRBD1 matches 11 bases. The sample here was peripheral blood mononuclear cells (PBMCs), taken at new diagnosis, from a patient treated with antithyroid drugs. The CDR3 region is CASRDRGQLANYGYTF. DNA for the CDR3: TGTGCCAGCAGGGACAGGGGGCAACTAGCTAACTATGGCTACACCTTC.